The text below deals with one T cell receptor (beta chain). The sample belongs to a study of blood T cells in healthy people across ages. A J-beta primer mix and a sample-barcoded 5' primer were used in a second PCR of roughly 6 to 12 cycles. Unique molecular identifiers of 12 random nucleotides labeled each cDNA. Using its own MiXCR run on the 5' RACE reads, TCRdb lists one record per CDR3 protein. The table has 850,000 to 1,000,000 distinct CDR3 sequences, just over 50% seen once. CDR3 length: 18 amino acids. Trimming pared 4 bases from V and 1 base from J, leaving 19 bases between. Germline CDR1 is MGHDK and CDR2 is SYGVNS. The authors drew roughly 9.8 milliliters of peripheral blood from each donor.

This chain joins TRBV25-1 and TRBJ1-4, with D uncertain. The specimen was blood. The sequence was obtained from a woman aged 55 to 70 in good health. In DNA form, the CDR3 reads TGTGCCAGCAGTGGCCGGACCCGGCACGGCAAAACTAATGAAAAACTGTTTTTT. This encodes CASSGRTRHGKTNEKLFF.